This record looks at one TCR beta chain sequence and its context. The antigen remains unidentified. Between the trimmed V and J ends, which lost 5 bases and 1 base, there was a span of 18 bases. Germline V gene lookup returns CDR1 SGHTS and CDR2 YDEGEE. This CDR3 spans 16 amino acids. MiXCR re-clonotyped the PCR reads for TCRdb. The sample includes about 59,000 clones, 15% to 20% of them seen just once. The data stem from a study of metastatic and nonmetastatic thyroid tumors. Study context: The study looked at repertoires side by side in blood and in tumor or nodule tissue from malignant and benign thyroid patients.

Points from the study as a whole: The study reportedly found significantly higher TCR beta diversity in malignant thyroid tumors than benign nodules, in blood and tumor.

Each patient went into thyroid surgery without having received any treatment. The receptor was derived from a male donor with papillary thyroid cancer or a benign thyroid nodule (not recorded which). Some clones in this sample may be carry-over from other donors' samples. The sequenced material came from blood. The chain employs TRBV5-8 and TRBJ1-1; unclear D gene. CDR3 protein: CASSVRRQFPNTEAFF. Written as DNA, the CDR3 is TGTGCCAGCAGTGTCAGGCGGCAGTTCCCGAACACTGAAGCTTTCTTT.